A single sample is the source of the 9 T cell receptor beta chains below, sequenced in a study of beta chain features in type 1 diabetes. Reverse transcription of all isolated RNA meant that expressed TCRB transcripts were sequenced. Sequenced by immunoSEQ multiplex PCR; TCRdb stores in-frame clones only, minus some. The sample shows 250,000 or so clones, roughly 22% of them seen only once. Study conclusions and caveats: Type 1 diabetes patients had moderately but significantly shorter TCRB CDR3s in all four CD4+ subsets.

The antigens for these receptors are not known. Sequencing was performed on naive CD4+ T cells from blood. These receptors were taken from a woman in her forties with type 1 diabetes.

The chain couples TRBV5-1 to TRBJ2-1; tentatively, D is TRBD2 (5 bases). The length of the CDR3 is 14 residues. CDR1 is SGHRS and CDR2 is YFSETQ in the germline V gene. V lost 7 bases to trimming and J lost 4 bases, with 15 bases between them. The CDR3 loop is CASFEGEAYNEQFF. The CDR3, as DNA: TGCGCCAGCTTCGAGGGAGAGGCGTACAATGAGCAGTTCTTC.

This sequence joins TRBV5-1 and TRBJ2-5; D ambiguous. This CDR3 comprises 13 residues. Germline CDR1 is SGHRS and CDR2 is YFSETQ. Deletions cut 7 bases from V and 4 bases from J, with 14 bases between. The CDR3 sequence is CASCSQVGETQYF. CDR3 DNA sequence: TGCGCCAGCTGCTCGCAGGTGGGAGAGACCCAGTACTTC.

The V gene is TRBV29-1, the J gene TRBJ1-1; D remains ambiguous. The CDR3 extends over 10 amino acids. Trimming took off 4 bases at V and 2 bases at J, with 2 bases between the two ends. CDR1 and CDR2 (germline): SQVTM, ANQGSEA. CDR3: CSVANTEAFF. In nucleotides, the CDR3 is TGCAGCGTTGCTAACACTGAAGCTTTCTTT. Supplemented by reference TRBV29-1 and TRBJ1-1, the full variable domain reads SAVISQKPSRDICQRGTSLTIQCQVDSQVTMMFWYRQQPGQSLTLIATANQGSEATYESGFVIDKFPISRPNLTFSTLTVSNMSPEDSSIYLCSVANTEAFFGQGTRLTVV.

The V gene is TRBV6-5, the J gene TRBJ2-1, with 11 nucleotides matching TRBD2. The germline CDR1 and CDR2 sequences are MNHEY and SVGAGI. This CDR3 comprises 16 residues. The trim removed 0 bases at V and 10 bases at J, leaving 8 bases unmatched. The CDR3 DNA reads as TGTGCCAGCAGTTACTCCCCACCCGGACTAGCGGGCGAGCAGTTCTTC. Translating it yields CASSYSPPGLAGEQFF.

The chain has TRBV7-2 and TRBJ1-2; D is ambiguous. V lost 4 bases to trimming and J lost 2 bases, with 11 bases between them. Germline-derived CDR1 and CDR2 are SGHTA and FQGNSA. This CDR3 is built from 14 residues. The CDR3 DNA reads TGTGCCAGCAGCTATTACCCAGTAAACTATGGCTACACCTTC. Translating gives CASSYYPVNYGYTF.

The rearrangement uses TRBV28 and TRBJ1-1, with D hard to call. Per germline, CDR1 MDHEN and CDR2 SYDVKM. The V end was cut by 7 bases, the J end by 0 bases, with 15 bases between. CDR3 size: 15 residues. CDR3 amino acids: CASTFGSWMNTEAFF. In nucleotides, the CDR3 is TGTGCCAGCACCTTTGGGAGTTGGATGAACACTGAAGCTTTCTTT.

The chain employs TRBV25-1 and TRBJ1-2; D may be TRBD1 (6 bases). The V end was cut by 1 base, the J end by 6 bases, with 15 bases between. The CDR3 sequence is 15 residues long. The germline V gene encodes CDR1 MGHDK and CDR2 SYGVNS. CDR3 coding DNA: TGTGCCAGCAGTGAATTGCAACAGGGTAAAGATGGCTACACCTTC. It yields the protein CASSELQQGKDGYTF.

This clone showed up just a few times. The rearrangement uses TRBV2 and TRBJ2-5; no reliable D call. Per the germline V gene, CDR1 is SNHLY and CDR2 is FYNNEI. The CDR3 length is 13 residues. The V and J ends lost 6 bases and 5 bases respectively, with 13 bases between them. The CDR3 protein is CASSAGTGETQYF. The DNA for the CDR3 is TGTGCCAGCAGCGCAGGAACTGGGGAGACCCAGTACTTC.

The rearrangement links TRBV4-1 to TRBJ1-1, with 7 bases identical to TRBD1. Germline assignment: CDR1 MGHRA and CDR2 YSYEKL. The J segment lost 1 base and the V segment lost 2 bases, leaving 4 bases of the junction unmatched. This CDR3 contains 15 residues. CDR3 residues: CASSQPRTGNTEAFF. The CDR3 nucleotides read TGCGCCAGCAGCCAACCGAGGACAGGGAACACTGAAGCTTTCTTT.